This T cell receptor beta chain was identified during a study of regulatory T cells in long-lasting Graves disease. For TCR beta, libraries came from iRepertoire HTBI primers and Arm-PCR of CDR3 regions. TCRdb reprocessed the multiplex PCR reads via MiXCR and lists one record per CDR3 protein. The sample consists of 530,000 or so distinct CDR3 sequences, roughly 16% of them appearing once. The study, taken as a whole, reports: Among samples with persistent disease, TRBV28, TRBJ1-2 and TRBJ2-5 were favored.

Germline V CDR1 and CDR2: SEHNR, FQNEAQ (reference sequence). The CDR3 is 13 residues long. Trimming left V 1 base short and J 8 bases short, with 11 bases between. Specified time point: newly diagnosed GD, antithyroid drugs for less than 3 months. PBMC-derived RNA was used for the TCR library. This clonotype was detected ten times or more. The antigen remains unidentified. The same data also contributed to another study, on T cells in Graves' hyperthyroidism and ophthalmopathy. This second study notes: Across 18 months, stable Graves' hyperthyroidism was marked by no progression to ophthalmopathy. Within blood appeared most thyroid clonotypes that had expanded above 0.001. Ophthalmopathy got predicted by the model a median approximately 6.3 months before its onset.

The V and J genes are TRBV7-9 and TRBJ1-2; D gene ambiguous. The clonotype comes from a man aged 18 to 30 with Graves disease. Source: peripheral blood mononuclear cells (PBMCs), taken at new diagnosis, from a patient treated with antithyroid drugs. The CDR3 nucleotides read TGTGCCAGCAGCTTAGATTCGGAAGTGGGCTACACCTTC. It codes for CASSLDSEVGYTF.